The clone carrying this TCR beta chain was counted a single time. The sample originates from a study of blood T cell repertoires in COVID-19. About the study: The United States, Italy and Spain provided the acute and convalescent COVID-19 samples. In each case, the material was cDNA or gDNA derived from T cells, B-cell-depleted T cells, or PBMCs.

In the study's own analysis: Nucleated cell number was recorded as an estimate derived from reference gene primer amplification. The protocol was immunoSEQ multiplex PCR, while the TCRdb copy is restricted to in-frame clones and leaves out a portion. The DNA was the basis for D and trimming; V, J and clone size are from that table. The repertoire holds some 220,000 clones, with around four fifths as singletons. CDR3 size: 13 residues. This TCR derives from a woman in her sixties or seventies who had recovered from COVID-19. The chain recombines TRBV21-1 with TRBJ1-1; TRBD1, the D gene given by the table, was not confirmed from the DNA. TRBV21-1 is a pseudogene locus. The sample taken for sequencing was peripheral blood. The CDR3 nucleotides are TGTGCCAGCAGACCGACAGAGAACACTGAAGCTTTCTTT. It yields the protein CASRPTENTEAFF.